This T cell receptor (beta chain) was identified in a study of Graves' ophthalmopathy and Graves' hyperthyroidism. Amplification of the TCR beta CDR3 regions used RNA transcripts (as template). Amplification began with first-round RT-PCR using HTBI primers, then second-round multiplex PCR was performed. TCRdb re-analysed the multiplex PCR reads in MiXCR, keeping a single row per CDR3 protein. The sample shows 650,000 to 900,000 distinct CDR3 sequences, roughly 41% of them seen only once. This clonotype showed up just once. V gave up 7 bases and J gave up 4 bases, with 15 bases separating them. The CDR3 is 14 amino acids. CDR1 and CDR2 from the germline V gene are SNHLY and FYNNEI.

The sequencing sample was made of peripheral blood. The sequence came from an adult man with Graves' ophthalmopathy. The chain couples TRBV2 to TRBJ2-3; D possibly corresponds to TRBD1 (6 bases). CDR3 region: CASTADSSADTQYF. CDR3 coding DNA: TGTGCCAGCACCGCGGACAGTTCAGCAGATACGCAGTATTTT.